The 13 T cell receptor beta chains below come from one sample, sequenced in a study of blood T cell repertoires in COVID-19. Using immunoSEQ multiplex PCR, the repertoire was profiled, and TCRdb retains in-frame clones only, with some absent. Here the sample spans around 130,000 clones, roughly 79% being singletons. Sequencing was carried out using peripheral blood. The receptor source for this set is a human donor in a cohort sampled during active COVID-19.

The rearrangement joins TRBV5-1 to TRBJ2-7, with D possibly being TRBD2 (5 bases). V lost 4 bases to trimming and J lost 2 bases, with 10 bases between them. This CDR3 has 13 residues. Germline V gives CDR1 SGHRS, CDR2 YFSETQ. The CDR3 loop reads CASSLASTYEQYF. The CDR3 nucleotides read TGCGCCAGCAGCCTAGCTTCTACCTACGAGCAGTACTTC.

The chain is built from TRBV28 and TRBJ2-2; D is undetermined. The CDR3 sequence is 15 residues long. CDR1 MDHEN and CDR2 SYDVKM come from the germline V gene. V dropped 4 bases and J dropped 0 bases, with 9 bases sitting between them. CDR3 DNA: TGTGCCAGCAGTTCCGCAGCGACGAACACCGGGGAGCTGTTTTTT. The encoded protein is CASSSAATNTGELFF.

The V gene is TRBV7-9, the J gene TRBJ1-2, with TRBD1 as a possible D gene (5 bases). Germline V gene sequence: CDR1 SEHNR, CDR2 FQNEAQ (reference sequence). This CDR3 has 15 amino acids. V was clipped by 5 bases and J by 11 bases, with 24 bases between them. The CDR3 reads CASSPRGGVPPAYTF. The DNA of the CDR3 is TGTGCCAGCAGCCCGCGGGGAGGGGTCCCACCGGCTTACACCTTC.

This chain links TRBV9 with TRBJ2-7; D might be TRBD2 (5 bases). V was trimmed by 2 bases and J by 2 bases, leaving 11 bases between them. Germline lookup yields CDR1 SGDLS and CDR2 YYNGEE. The CDR3 length is 14 residues. The CDR3 DNA reads as TGTGCCAGCAGCGTTGAGGGAACCACCTACGAGCAGTACTTC. This translates into CASSVEGTTYEQYF.

In this sample, this clone turned up once. This sequence joins TRBV3-1 (or the pseudogene TRBV3-2) and TRBJ1-3, with 10 bases aligning to TRBD1. V gave up 3 bases and J gave up 3 bases; unmatched junction bases: 2. The CDR3 is made up of 15 amino acids. Germline CDR1 and CDR2: LGHDT and YNNKEL (reference sequence). The CDR3 DNA follows: TGTGCCAGCAGCCAGGACAGGGGGAGTGGAAACACCATATATTTT. This sequence encodes CASSQDRGSGNTIYF.

The V and J genes are TRBV3-1 (or the pseudogene TRBV3-2) and TRBJ2-5; 15 nucleotides align to TRBD2. CDR3 length: 16 amino acids. With V trimmed by 4 bases and J by 2 bases, 2 bases remained unmatched. CDR1 is LGHDT, CDR2 YNNKEL, per germline (reference sequence). The CDR3 loop reads CASSLGLAGGQETQYF. DNA for the CDR3: TGTGCCAGCAGCCTCGGACTAGCGGGGGGGCAAGAGACCCAGTACTTC.

The rearrangement links TRBV24-1 to TRBJ2-3; no clear D. Germline CDR1 reads KGHDR; CDR2 reads SFDVKD. Trimming removed 0 bases at V and 4 bases at J, with 4 bases between. The CDR3 has 13 amino acids. The CDR3 loop reads CATSDLISDTQYF. DNA for the CDR3: TGTGCCACCAGTGATTTGATCTCAGATACGCAGTATTTT.

The genes are TRBV15 and TRBJ1-6; 10 positions agree with TRBD1. This CDR3 is built from 16 residues. With 0 bases clipped from V and 9 bases from J, the junction kept 5 bases outside the gene matches. CDR1 and CDR2 from the germline V gene are LNHNV and YYDKDF (reference sequence). The CDR3 bases are TGTGCCACCAGCAGAGATCTGGACAGGGGGATTTCACCCCTCCACTTT. This codes for CATSRDLDRGISPLHF.

V gene TRBV6-5 combines with J gene TRBJ2-3, with a possible D match to TRBD1 (6 bases). The germline V and J ends were trimmed by 6 bases and 4 bases, with 11 bases remaining between them. The CDR3 spans 13 residues. The germline V gene has CDR1 MNHEY and CDR2 SVGAGI. The CDR3, as DNA: TGTGCCAGCAGCGTACAGGGCCCAGATACGCAGTATTTT. The encoded protein is CASSVQGPDTQYF.

CDR3 loop: CASSLGLAGDIETQYF. CDR3 in DNA: TGTGCCAGCAGCCTCGGACTAGCGGGGGATATAGAGACCCAGTACTTC. The chain links TRBV3-1 (or the pseudogene TRBV3-2) to TRBJ2-5; 13 bases match TRBD2. The CDR3 is 16 amino acids. CDR1 LGHDT and CDR2 YNNKEL come from the germline V gene (reference sequence). V trimming: 4 bases; J trimming: 4 bases; junction bases outside the gene matches: 6.

The CDR3 nucleotides are TGTGCCAGCAGCTTGGGTGCCAGGAACTATGGCTACACCTTC. It specifies CASSLGARNYGYTF. This sequence joins TRBV5-6 and TRBJ1-2, with D uncertain. The CDR3 spans 14 residues. Germline CDR1 and CDR2: SGHDT and YYEEEE. Trimming shortened V by 0 bases and J by 2 bases, and 8 bases separated the two germline ends.

The V and J genes are TRBV15 and TRBJ2-7; a weak D match, TRBD1 (5 bases). This CDR3 has 18 residues. CDR1 is LNHNV, CDR2 YYDKDF, per germline (reference sequence). Deletions cut 0 bases from V and 3 bases from J, with 21 bases between. CDR3 nucleotide sequence: TGTGCCACCAGCAGAGAACAGGAGCCCCGACCACTACACTACGAGCAGTACTTC. It encodes CATSREQEPRPLHYEQYF. The full variable domain, rest sourced from reference TRBV15 and TRBJ2-7, is DAMVIQNPRYQVTQFGKPVTLSCSQTLNHNVMYWYQQKSSQAPKLLFHYYDKDFNNEADTPDNFQSRRPNTSFCFLDIRSPGLGDTAMYLCATSREQEPRPLHYEQYFGPGTRLTVT.

The rearrangement uses TRBV6-5 and TRBJ1-1; weak D call: TRBD1 (6 bases). This CDR3 has 15 residues. Trimming stripped 6 bases from V and 3 bases from J, with 17 bases between. Germline-derived CDR1 and CDR2 are MNHEY and SVGAGI. For the CDR3, the DNA is TGTGCCAGCAGACCCGGACAGCCCGGGGACACTGAAGCTTTCTTT. This encodes CASRPGQPGDTEAFF.